A selection of T cell receptor beta chains follows, all from one sample in a study of TIL therapy for anti-PD-1-resistant metastatic lung cancer. Repertoires were generated with immunoSEQ multiplex PCR, while TCRdb's copy carries only in-frame clones and drops some. The sample contains more than 90,000 clones, about three fifths of which appear only once. Sequencing was performed on tumor tissue, taken at baseline. These receptors were collected from a person between 25 and 79 years old with non-small cell lung cancer. Both conserved end residues are part of each CDR3. The order of the fields is clone size, V gene, J gene, CDR3 protein. Clone size, where shown, is once, few, many, or a class for clones that have expanded.

clone_size: once; v_call: TRBV19; j_call: TRBJ2-2; cdr3_aa: CASSLDQNGELFF
clone_size: few; v_call: TRBV7-2; j_call: TRBJ1-1; cdr3_aa: CASILRARQNTEAFF
clone_size: -; v_call: TRBV2; j_call: TRBJ1-6; cdr3_aa: CASSYRGYSPLHF
clone_size: -; v_call: TRBV28; j_call: TRBJ1-2; cdr3_aa: CASSFTTVRGGYTF
clone_size: few; v_call: TRBV7-2; j_call: TRBJ2-5; cdr3_aa: CASSFGLARETQYF
clone_size: -; v_call: TRBV9; j_call: TRBJ1-3; cdr3_aa: CASSTYGTAGNTIYF
clone_size: -; v_call: TRBV13; j_call: TRBJ2-3; cdr3_aa: CASSLGLGTSRADTQYF
clone_size: few; v_call: TRBV19; j_call: TRBJ1-4; cdr3_aa: CASSRGSEKLFF
clone_size: -; v_call: TRBV9; j_call: TRBJ1-2; cdr3_aa: CASSVEPGVGGYTF
clone_size: -; v_call: TRBV3-1/TRBV3-2; j_call: TRBJ2-2; cdr3_aa: CASSQYGEDTGELFF
clone_size: -; v_call: TRBV29-1; j_call: TRBJ2-7; cdr3_aa: CSARDRGEQYF
clone_size: many; v_call: TRBV25-1; j_call: TRBJ1-4; cdr3_aa: CASSDGQGRGKLFF
clone_size: -; v_call: TRBV7-9; j_call: TRBJ1-5; cdr3_aa: CASSYHSGHLNQPQHF
clone_size: few; v_call: TRBV6-5; j_call: TRBJ1-4; cdr3_aa: CASSPGRSTNEKLFF
clone_size: -; v_call: TRBV6-4; j_call: TRBJ2-7; cdr3_aa: CASSDRYGEQYF
clone_size: -; v_call: TRBV6-2/TRBV6-3; j_call: TRBJ2-7; cdr3_aa: CASSQGGGQGFYEQYF
clone_size: -; v_call: TRBV29-1; j_call: TRBJ2-7; cdr3_aa: CSVGTGYEQYF
clone_size: -; v_call: TRBV28; j_call: TRBJ2-1; cdr3_aa: CASSSLQREGRDEQFF
clone_size: -; v_call: TRBV7-9; j_call: TRBJ2-3; cdr3_aa: CASSLGTSGISTDTQYF
clone_size: -; v_call: TRBV12-3/TRBV12-4; j_call: TRBJ2-7; cdr3_aa: CASRASGGGEQYF
clone_size: -; v_call: TRBV28; j_call: TRBJ2-1; cdr3_aa: CASHGWNEQFF
clone_size: -; v_call: TRBV5-1; j_call: TRBJ1-3; cdr3_aa: CASSWGTGQASSGNTIYF